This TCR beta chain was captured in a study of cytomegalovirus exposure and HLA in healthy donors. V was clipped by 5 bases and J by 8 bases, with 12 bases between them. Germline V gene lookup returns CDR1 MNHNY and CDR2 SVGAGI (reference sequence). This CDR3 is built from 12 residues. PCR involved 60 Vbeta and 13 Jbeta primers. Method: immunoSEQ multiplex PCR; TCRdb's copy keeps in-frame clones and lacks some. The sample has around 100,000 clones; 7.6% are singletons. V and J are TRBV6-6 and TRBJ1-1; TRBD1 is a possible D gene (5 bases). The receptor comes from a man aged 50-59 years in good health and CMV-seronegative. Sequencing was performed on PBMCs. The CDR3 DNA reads TGTGCCAGCAGTGGGGGGGGGATGGAAGCTTTCTTT. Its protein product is CASSGGGMEAFF.